Listed here is a single T cell receptor (beta chain). Its antigen is currently unknown. The CDR3 extends over 16 amino acids. Repertoires were generated with immunoSEQ multiplex PCR, while TCRdb's copy carries only in-frame clones and drops some. The data hold some 34,000 clones, with around three quarters observed a single time. The sample comes from a study of PD-1 blockade in classical Hodgkin lymphoma. Time point here: cycle 4 day 1 (C4D1), after five to seven weeks of nivolumab. Exposure to brentuximab vedotin varied, and each patient had relapsed following autologous stem cell transplantation. Findings and limits, study-wide: By C4D1, diversity of CD4+ TCRs had risen significantly, whereas that of CD8+ TCRs had not. Baseline diversity in complete responders resembled that of newly diagnosed patients.

The V call is TRBV21-1, the J call TRBJ2-3; TRBD2 is the table's D call and was not checked against the DNA. TRBV21-1 is given as a pseudogene. The source of this sequence is a human donor with classical Hodgkin lymphoma. Source: peripheral blood mononuclear cells (PBMCs), taken before the fourth cycle of nivolumab. The CDR3: CASSNISGRVTDTQYF. The CDR3 DNA is TGTGCCAGCAGCAATATTAGCGGGAGGGTCACAGATACGCAGTATTTT.